These 17 T cell receptor beta chains were all obtained from the same sample, sequenced in a study of cytomegalovirus exposure and HLA in healthy donors. Both 60 Vbeta primers and 13 Jbeta primers went into the PCR. Only in-frame clones appear in the TCRdb table, and some are missing; sequencing was by immunoSEQ multiplex PCR. The profile covers approximately 210,000 clones, with about four fifths appearing a single time and roughly 1.5% taken by the ten largest. The specimen sequenced was PBMCs. The origin of the receptors is a woman in her 50s in good health and CMV-seronegative.

The V and J genes are TRBV4-1 and TRBJ1-3; no firm D call. V was clipped by 1 base and J by 4 bases, with 8 bases between them. This CDR3 is built from 14 residues. CDR1 is MGHRA, CDR2 YSYEKL, per germline. CDR3 in amino acids: CASSQGPIGNTIYF. In DNA, the CDR3 is TGCGCCAGCAGCCAAGGGCCGATCGGAAACACCATATATTTT.

The CDR3 loop reads CSGASGISSYNEQFF. For the CDR3, the DNA is TGCAGCGGAGCATCGGGGATAAGCTCCTACAATGAGCAGTTCTTC. The V gene is TRBV29-1, the J gene TRBJ2-1; TRBD2 is a possible D gene (5 bases). CDR1 and CDR2 (germline): SQVTM, ANQGSEA. This CDR3 region has 15 residues. Trimming stripped 7 bases from V and 0 bases from J, with 16 bases between.

The gene calls are TRBV9 and TRBJ2-1; D is unresolved. The V end was cut by 4 bases, the J end by 8 bases, with 7 bases between. Germline assignment: CDR1 SGDLS and CDR2 YYNGEE. The CDR3 length is 11 residues. The CDR3: CASSLLDEQFF. CDR3 nucleotides: TGTGCCAGCAGCCTGTTAGATGAGCAGTTCTTC. The whole variable domain, filled in from reference TRBV9 and TRBJ2-1, reads DSGVTQTPKHLITATGQRVTLRCSPRSGDLSVYWYQQSLDQGLQFLIQYYNGEERAKGNILERFSAQQFPDLHSELNLSSLELGDSALYFCASSLLDEQFFGPGTRLTVL.

The V gene is TRBV7-2, the J gene TRBJ2-6; maybe TRBD1 (5 bases). The germline V gene encodes CDR1 SGHTA and CDR2 FQGNSA. CDR3 length: 16 residues. The V and J ends lost 2 bases and 2 bases respectively, with 10 bases between them. CDR3: CASSLRGETGANVLTF. The CDR3, as DNA: TGTGCCAGCAGCTTAAGGGGCGAAACTGGGGCCAACGTCCTGACTTTC.

V and J are TRBV28 and TRBJ1-5, with D uncertain. Germline assignment: CDR1 MDHEN and CDR2 SYDVKM. The V and J ends lost 1 base and 7 bases respectively, with 8 bases between them. The CDR3 extends over 13 amino acids. In DNA form, the CDR3 reads TGTGCCAGCAGTTTATTCCCGGGGCAGCCCCAGCATTTT. It is translated as CASSLFPGQPQHF.

This clone has only a few counts. The CDR3 region has the DNA TGTGCCAGCAGCTTTAAACAAGTCAATGAGCAGTTCTTC. The encoded protein is CASSFKQVNEQFF. J is TRBJ2-1 and V is TRBV5-6; no reliable D call. CDR1 and CDR2 from the germline V gene are SGHDT and YYEEEE. This CDR3 has 13 residues. Trimming stripped 2 bases from V and 6 bases from J, with 9 bases between.

The chain has TRBV19 and TRBJ2-2; D is uncertain. Per the germline V gene, CDR1 is LNHDA and CDR2 is SQIVND (reference sequence). The CDR3 runs 15 residues. V lost 4 bases and J lost 1, with 10 bases in between. The DNA of the CDR3 is TGTGCCAGTAGTAGGCAGGCTCTGAACACCGGGGAGCTGTTTTTT. Translated, it gives CASSRQALNTGELFF.

The rearrangement joins TRBV5-1 to TRBJ2-3, with TRBD1 identical over 8 bases. V shed 2 bases and J 5 bases; nucleotides not matched to a gene: 4. Looked up from germline, CDR1 is SGHRS and CDR2 is YFSETQ. The CDR3 has 14 amino acids. CDR3 region: CASSLTGGRDTQYF. CDR3 coding DNA: TGCGCCAGCAGCTTAACAGGGGGGCGAGATACGCAGTATTTT.

This clone has only one observation. The J gene is TRBJ2-7, the V gene TRBV7-9, with 7 nucleotides matching TRBD1. The germline V gene has CDR1 SEHNR and CDR2 FQNEAQ (reference sequence). The junction had 4 bases not matched to a gene; V was cut back by 0 bases and J by 5 bases. The CDR3 is 14 residues long. The CDR3 protein is CASSLATGANEQYF. CDR3 DNA sequence: TGTGCCAGCAGCTTAGCTACAGGGGCGAACGAGCAGTACTTC. Full variable domain (outside the CDR3, taken from reference TRBV7-9 and TRBJ2-7): DTGVSQNPRHKITKRGQNVTFRCDPISEHNRLYWYRQTLGQGPEFLTYFQNEAQLEKSRLLSDRFSAERPKGSFSTLEIQRTEQGDSAMYLCASSLATGANEQYFGPGTRLTVT.

This chain links TRBV5-1 with TRBJ2-5; no clear D gene. The CDR3 has 14 residues. Trimming removed 4 bases at V and 6 bases at J, with 16 bases between. Germline V lookup: CDR1 SGHRS, CDR2 YFSETQ. The CDR3 sequence: CASSTAPGFQTQYF. CDR3 in DNA: TGCGCCAGCAGCACCGCCCCCGGTTTTCAGACCCAGTACTTC. The full variable domain, completed using reference TRBV5-1 and TRBJ2-5, is KAGVTQTPRYLIKTRGQQVTLSCSPISGHRSVSWYQQTPGQGLQFLFEYFSETQRNKGNFPGRFSGRQFSNSRSEMNVSTLELGDSALYLCASSTAPGFQTQYFGPGTRLLVL.

This clone was seen a few times. The chain joins TRBV4-1 to TRBJ2-1; TRBD2 aligns across 9 bases. This CDR3 has 13 amino acids. CDR1 is MGHRA, CDR2 YSYEKL, per germline. With V trimmed by 5 bases and J by 16 bases, 12 bases remained unmatched. The CDR3 region has the DNA TGCGCCAGCAGCTCCAAGATAGGCGGGGGGGAATTCTTC. Protein product: CASSSKIGGGEFF.

The chain is built from TRBV11-2 and TRBJ1-4, with 7 bases lining up with TRBD1. V was pared by 2 bases and J by 10 bases, with 4 bases of the junction left unmatched. From germline, CDR1 is SGHAT and CDR2 FQNNGV. The length of the CDR3 is 13 residues. DNA for the CDR3: TGTGCCAGCAGCTTAAATCACAGGGGAAAACTGTTTTTT. It is translated as CASSLNHRGKLFF. Combining the CDR3 with reference TRBV11-2 and TRBJ1-4 gives the whole variable domain EAGVAQSPRYKIIEKRQSVAFWCNPISGHATLYWYQQILGQGPKLLIQFQNNGVVDDSQLPKDRFSAERLKGVDSTLKIQPAKLEDSAVYLCASSLNHRGKLFFGSGTQLSVL.

The rearrangement joins TRBV30 to TRBJ2-2, with D tentatively TRBD1 (5 bases). From germline, CDR1 is GTSNPN and CDR2 SVGIG (reference sequence). There are 15 residues in the CDR3. The V gene lost 2 bases and the J gene lost 0 bases, with 10 bases spanning the gap. The CDR3 DNA reads TGTGCCTGGAGTCGGTCAGGGCCGAACACCGGGGAGCTGTTTTTT. Residues: CAWSRSGPNTGELFF.

V gene TRBV19 combines with J gene TRBJ2-2, with D tentatively TRBD1 (5 bases). The germline V gene has CDR1 LNHDA and CDR2 SQIVND (reference sequence). V was clipped by 4 bases and J by 4 bases, with 10 bases between them. The CDR3 loop spans 14 amino acids. The chain's CDR3 is CASSKGASTGELFF. CDR3 coding DNA: TGTGCCAGTAGTAAAGGGGCCTCCACCGGGGAGCTGTTTTTT.

The gene calls are TRBV5-6 and TRBJ1-1; possible D gene TRBD1, 6 bases. Germline values: CDR1 SGHDT, CDR2 YYEEEE. There are 14 residues in the CDR3. V dropped 0 bases and J dropped 4 bases, with 10 bases sitting between them. CDR3 DNA sequence: TGTGCCAGCAGCTTGGAGCAGGGGTTCACTGAAGCTTTCTTT. Translation: CASSLEQGFTEAFF.

This chain links TRBV11-3 with TRBJ2-5, with TRBD1 identical over 11 bases. The CDR3 extends over 17 amino acids. Germline lookup yields CDR1 SGHNT and CDR2 YENEEA. The V gene end was trimmed by 1 base and the J gene end by 4 bases; junction bases not matched to a gene: 8. The CDR3 is CASSLGHGTGGRETQYF. In DNA, the CDR3 is TGTGCCAGCAGCTTAGGGCACGGGACAGGGGGTCGAGAGACCCAGTACTTC.

V usage is TRBV15 and J usage is TRBJ1-3; weak D call: TRBD1 (6 bases). The ends were cut back, 1 base at V and 11 bases at J, with 12 bases in the middle. CDR1 LNHNV and CDR2 YYDKDF come from the germline V gene (reference sequence). The CDR3 totals 13 residues. CDR3 in amino acids: CATSRARGIPIYF. The DNA of the CDR3 is TGTGCCACCAGCAGAGCCAGGGGTATACCCATATATTTT.